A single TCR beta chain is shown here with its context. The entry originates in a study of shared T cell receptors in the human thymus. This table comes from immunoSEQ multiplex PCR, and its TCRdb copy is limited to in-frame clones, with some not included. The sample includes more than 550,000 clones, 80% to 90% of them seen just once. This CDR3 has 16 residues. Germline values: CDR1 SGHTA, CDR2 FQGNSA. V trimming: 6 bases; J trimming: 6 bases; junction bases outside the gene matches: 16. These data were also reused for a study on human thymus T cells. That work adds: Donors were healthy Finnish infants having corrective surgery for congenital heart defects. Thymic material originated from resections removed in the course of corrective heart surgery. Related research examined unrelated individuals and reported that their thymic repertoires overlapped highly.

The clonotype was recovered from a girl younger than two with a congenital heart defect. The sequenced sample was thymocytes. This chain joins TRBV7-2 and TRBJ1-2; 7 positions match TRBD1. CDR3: CASSMTGIISVDGYTF. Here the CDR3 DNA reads TGTGCCAGCAGTATGACAGGGATAATTTCTGTAGATGGCTACACCTTC.